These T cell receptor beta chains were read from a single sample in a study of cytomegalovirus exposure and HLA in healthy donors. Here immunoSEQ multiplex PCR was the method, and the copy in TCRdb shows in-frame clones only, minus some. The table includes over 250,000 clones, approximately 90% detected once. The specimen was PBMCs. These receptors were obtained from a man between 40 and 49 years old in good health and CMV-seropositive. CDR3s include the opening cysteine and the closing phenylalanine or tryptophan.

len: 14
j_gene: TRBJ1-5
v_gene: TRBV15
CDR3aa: CATSRGRGNQPQHF

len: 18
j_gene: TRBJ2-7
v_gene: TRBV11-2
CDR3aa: CASSLGRQGAHRRYEQYF

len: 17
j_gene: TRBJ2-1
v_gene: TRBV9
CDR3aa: CASSDRLAGGRYNEQFF

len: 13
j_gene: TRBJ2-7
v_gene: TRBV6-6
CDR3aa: CASKVAGGYEQYF

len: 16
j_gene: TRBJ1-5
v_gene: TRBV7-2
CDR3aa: CASSKGGATSNQPQHF

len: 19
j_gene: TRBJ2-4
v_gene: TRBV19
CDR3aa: CASSMAGRGVPLAKNIQYF

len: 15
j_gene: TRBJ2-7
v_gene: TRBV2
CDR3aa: CASSPLGQGANEQYF

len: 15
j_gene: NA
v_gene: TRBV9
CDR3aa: CASSPSGSSRGEQYF

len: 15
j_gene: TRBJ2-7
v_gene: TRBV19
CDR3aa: CASSKIGTGHHEQYF

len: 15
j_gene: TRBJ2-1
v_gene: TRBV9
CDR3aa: CASSTSGSTYNEQFF

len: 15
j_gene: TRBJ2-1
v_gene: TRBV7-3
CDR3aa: CASSLSGGSYNEQFF

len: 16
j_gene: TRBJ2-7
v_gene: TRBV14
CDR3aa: CASSQDGAGSIDEQYF

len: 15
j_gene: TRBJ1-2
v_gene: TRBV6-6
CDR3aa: CASRAGAGSAYGYTF

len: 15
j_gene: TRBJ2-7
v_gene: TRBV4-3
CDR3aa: CASRPLSSGVHEQYF

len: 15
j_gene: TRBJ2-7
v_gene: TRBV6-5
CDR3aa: CASSYTGQSTYEQYF

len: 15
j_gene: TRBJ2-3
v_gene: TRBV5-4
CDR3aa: CASSPATGVPDTQYF

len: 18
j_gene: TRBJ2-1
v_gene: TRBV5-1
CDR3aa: CASSLEASGGYSYNEQFF

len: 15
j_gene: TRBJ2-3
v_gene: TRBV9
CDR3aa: CASSVEQGDTDTQYF

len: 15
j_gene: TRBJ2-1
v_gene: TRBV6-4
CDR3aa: CASSLAGNSYNEQFF

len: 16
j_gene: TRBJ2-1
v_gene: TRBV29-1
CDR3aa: CSVEDARESSYNEQFF

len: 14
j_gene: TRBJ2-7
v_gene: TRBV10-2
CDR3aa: CASNAGARAYEQYF

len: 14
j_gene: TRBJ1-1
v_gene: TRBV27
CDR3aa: CASSPTGGFTEAFF

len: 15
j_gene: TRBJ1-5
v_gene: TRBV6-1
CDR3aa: CASSGRGQAYQPQHF

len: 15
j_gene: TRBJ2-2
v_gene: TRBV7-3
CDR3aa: CASSPRQGIPGELFF